A single T cell receptor (beta chain) is shown here with its context. The antigen is unknown. The entry originates in a study of cytomegalovirus exposure and HLA in healthy donors. Whole-study context: Falling in the Caucasian-associated ancestry cluster were 80% to 90% of 350 to 400 genotyped donors. The study's findings and limits: When a later analysis was performed, an Asian-associated ancestry cluster reportedly had fewer N-insertions than the approximately 680-donor mean. Analysis performed later showed TCR beta chains linked to HLA being more clonally expanded than equally common others.

With 60 Vbeta and 13 Jbeta primers, the PCR was carried out. Some clones are missing from TCRdb's copy, which holds only in-frame ones; the method was immunoSEQ multiplex PCR. The table has roughly 150,000 clones, 73% seen once. This CDR3 contains 13 residues. Germline assignment: CDR1 SGHRS and CDR2 YFSETQ. With V trimmed by 7 bases and J by 5 bases, 5 bases remained unmatched. The gene calls are TRBV5-1 and TRBJ1-5; TRBD1 agrees at 8 bases. The specimen sequenced was PBMCs. This receptor was identified in a woman under 30 in good health and CMV-seronegative. The CDR3 spells CASSDRGDQPQHF. The DNA of the CDR3 is TGCGCCAGCTCCGACAGGGGCGATCAGCCCCAGCATTTT.